The source of this TCR beta chain is a study of cytomegalovirus exposure and HLA in healthy donors. V trimming: 2 bases; J trimming: 4 bases; junction bases outside the gene matches: 4. The CDR3 length is 14 residues. CDR1 and CDR2 from the germline V gene are SGHNT and YYREEE (reference sequence). To note about this clone: Its antigen remains unidentified.

Study conclusions and caveats: A classifier reportedly called cytomegalovirus status with high sensitivity and specificity. Indistinguishability led to the exclusion of some V segments, TRBV6-2 and TRBV6-3 included. Immune exposure was documented only through CMV serostatus. Being productive about 90% or about 30% of the time was typical of most TCR beta V segments in an earlier analysis.

Primers: 60 Vbeta forward and 13 Jbeta reverse. Sequencing used immunoSEQ multiplex PCR; TCRdb keeps in-frame clones, though not all of them. The data contain 100,000 or so clones, approximately 74% of them seen just once; the ten biggest clones take up less than 2%. The source is a woman aged 40 to 50 in good health and CMV-seronegative. The sequencing sample was made of PBMCs. V is TRBV5-4 and J is TRBJ2-5; 8 nucleotides match TRBD1. The CDR3 nucleotides read TGTGCCAGCAGCTTCGGCAGGGGGCTAGAGACCCAGTACTTC. It translates to CASSFGRGLETQYF.